These 24 T cell receptor beta chains share one sample of origin, sequenced in a study of OX40 agonist ivuxolimab in advanced cancers. Assay used: immunoSEQ multiplex PCR; TCRdb lists only in-frame clones, some missing. The sample carries around 25,000 clones, roughly 85% recorded once. Sequenced material: CD4+ or CD8+ T cells sorted from blood, taken in a trial of the OX40 agonist ivuxolimab. These receptors were obtained from an adult with an advanced solid tumor such as melanoma, head and neck, liver or kidney cancer.

The rearrangement uses TRBV19 and TRBJ1-1; unclear D gene. The CDR3 is 13 residues long. CDR1 and CDR2 from the germline V gene are LNHDA and SQIVND (reference sequence). The V end was cut by 10 bases, the J end by 3 bases, with 15 bases between. The CDR3 spells CATQAGRDTEAFF. As DNA, the CDR3 is TGTGCCACTCAGGCGGGGAGGGACACTGAAGCTTTCTTT. Drawing the rest from reference TRBV19 and TRBJ1-1, the complete variable domain is DGGITQSPKYLFRKEGQNVTLSCEQNLNHDAMYWYRQDPGQGLRLIYYSQIVNDFQKGDIAEGYSVSREKKESFPLTVTSAQKNPTAFYLCATQAGRDTEAFFGQGTRLTVV.

The chain combines TRBV19 with TRBJ2-3; D is possibly TRBD2 (6 bases). CDR1 is LNHDA, CDR2 SQIVND, per germline (reference sequence). The CDR3 totals 17 residues. The V gene lost 3 bases and the J gene lost 0 bases, with 16 bases spanning the gap. CDR3 in amino acids: CASSIPRGSGSTDTQYF. The CDR3 nucleotides are TGTGCCAGTAGTATTCCCCGGGGTAGCGGTAGCACAGATACGCAGTATTTT.

V gene TRBV7-2 combines with J gene TRBJ1-4; 7 bases match TRBD1. CDR1 and CDR2 from the germline V gene are SGHTA and FQGNSA. This CDR3 comprises 14 residues. The J segment lost 6 bases and the V segment lost 3 bases, leaving 4 bases of the junction unmatched. The CDR3 spells CASSFQGGDEKLFF. The DNA of the CDR3 is TGTGCCAGCAGCTTCCAGGGGGGGGATGAAAAACTGTTTTTT.

The rearrangement joins TRBV7-3 to TRBJ2-1; the D gene is possibly TRBD2 (6 bases). V dropped 1 base and J dropped 8 bases, with 9 bases sitting between them. This CDR3 has 13 amino acids. Germline CDR1 reads SGHTA; CDR2 reads FQGTGA. CDR3 DNA sequence: TGTGCCAGCAGCTTAATCGGGGAGGATGAGCAGTTCTTC. Translated: CASSLIGEDEQFF.

The chain employs TRBV19 and TRBJ2-5, with 8 bases fitting TRBD1. There are 15 residues in the CDR3. The V and J ends lost 0 bases and 2 bases, in that order; junction bases with no gene match: 2. Germline CDR1 LNHDA, CDR2 SQIVND (reference sequence). The CDR3 nucleotides are TGTGCCAGTAGTATAGACAGGGGGCGTCAAGAGACCCAGTACTTC. It encodes CASSIDRGRQETQYF.

V gene TRBV9 combines with J gene TRBJ1-4; the D is unclear. Germline V gives CDR1 SGDLS, CDR2 YYNGEE. Trimming pared 4 bases from V and 4 bases from J, leaving 11 bases between. This CDR3 is 14 amino acids long. The chain's CDR3 is CASSIGHYNEKLFF. CDR3 nucleotide sequence: TGTGCCAGCAGCATCGGTCATTATAATGAAAAACTGTTTTTT.

The chain recombines TRBV29-1 with TRBJ2-7; TRBD1 matches 9 bases. The CDR3 runs 20 residues. Germline V lookup: CDR1 SQVTM, CDR2 ANQGSEA. Trimming cost V 0 bases and J 2 bases; bases outside gene matches: 20. In DNA, the CDR3 is TGCAGCGTTGAAGATCGGGACAGGGCCTATTCCTATCAGCATACCTACGAGCAGTACTTC. It codes for CSVEDRDRAYSYQHTYEQYF.

The CDR3: CASSFPGAEQYF. The CDR3 bases are TGTGCCAGTAGTTTTCCAGGGGCCGAGCAGTACTTC. V usage is TRBV19 and J usage is TRBJ2-5; maybe TRBD1 (6 bases). The J call may be incorrect, as the DNA end agrees better with TRBJ2-7. CDR1 LNHDA and CDR2 SQIVND come from the germline V gene (reference sequence). CDR3 length equals 12 residues.

V is TRBV5-1 and J is TRBJ2-5, with 7 nucleotides matching TRBD2. The J segment lost 2 bases and the V segment lost 4 bases, leaving 5 bases of the junction unmatched. Germline CDR1 SGHRS, CDR2 YFSETQ. The CDR3 contains 14 residues. The CDR3 DNA reads TGCGCCAGCAGCCGAGGGACTATTCAAGAGACCCAGTACTTC. The encoded protein is CASSRGTIQETQYF.

The J gene is TRBJ2-1, the V gene TRBV20-1; D call uncertain. The germline CDR1 and CDR2 sequences are DFQATT and SNEGSKA (reference sequence). Trimming left V 5 bases short and J 3 bases short, with 5 bases between. CDR3 size: 11 residues. The CDR3 nucleotides are TGCAGTGCTGTCAACTACAATGAGCAGTTCTTC. This sequence encodes CSAVNYNEQFF.

This chain joins TRBV30 and TRBJ1-1, with D unclear. The CDR3 is 11 residues long. Trimming pared 6 bases from V and 6 bases from J, leaving 11 bases between. Germline CDR1 is GTSNPN and CDR2 is SVGIG (reference sequence). The CDR3 protein is CACERTAEAFF. In DNA, the CDR3 is TGTGCCTGTGAACGGACGGCTGAAGCTTTCTTT. Looking up the rest from reference TRBV30 and TRBJ1-1 gives the full variable domain: SQTIHQWPATLVQPVGSPLSLECTVEGTSNPNLYWYRQAAGRGLQLLFYSVGIGQISSEVPQNLSASRPQDRQFILSSKKLLLSDSGFYLCACERTAEAFFGQGTRLTVV.

The V call is TRBV6-5, the J call TRBJ1-2, with D perhaps matching TRBD1 (5 bases). Germline CDR1 and CDR2: MNHEY and SVGAGI. The CDR3 covers 13 residues. V lost 6 bases and J lost 7, with 15 bases in between. This chain's CDR3 is CASRATVLGGYTF. CDR3 coding DNA: TGTGCCAGCAGAGCGACAGTGCTGGGTGGCTACACCTTC.

The chain has TRBV7-9 and TRBJ1-2; possible D gene TRBD1, 5 bases. CDR1 is SEHNR and CDR2 is FQNEAQ in the germline V gene (reference sequence). V was trimmed by 1 base and J by 3 bases, leaving 15 bases between them. The CDR3 sequence is 16 residues long. The CDR3 reads CASSLVEGLPYYGYTF. CDR3 bases: TGTGCCAGCAGCTTAGTGGAGGGACTCCCTTACTATGGCTACACCTTC.

This clone was detected once. The rearrangement uses TRBV7-6 and TRBJ2-3; 8 bases line up with TRBD1. The CDR3 length is 15 residues. From germline, CDR1 is SGHVS and CDR2 FNYEAQ. The V segment lost 1 base and the J segment 2 bases; nucleotides outside the gene matches: 2. As DNA, the CDR3 is TGTGCCAGCAGCTTAGGGACAGGGTCCACAGATACGCAGTATTTT. It codes for CASSLGTGSTDTQYF.

This clone has just one count. The chain is built from TRBV9 and TRBJ2-5; D possibly corresponds to TRBD1 (5 bases). Germline V gives CDR1 SGDLS, CDR2 YYNGEE. Trimming took 0 bases from V and 2 from J, leaving 20 bases between them. The CDR3 has 18 residues. CDR3 sequence (DNA): TGTGCCAGCAGCGTAGACGGCAGGGCCACCTATCATCAAGAGACCCAGTACTTC. Amino acids: CASSVDGRATYHQETQYF.

This clone has just a few counts. The chain employs TRBV4-1 and TRBJ2-3; the match to TRBD2 covers 7 bases. Per the germline V gene, CDR1 is MGHRA and CDR2 is YSYEKL. Trimming took 0 bases from V and 2 from J; bases not matched to a gene: 2. CDR3 size: 15 residues. The CDR3 spells CASSQDKRDTDTQYF. The DNA for the CDR3 is TGCGCCAGCAGCCAAGACAAGCGGGACACAGATACGCAGTATTTT.

As for this clone: Other DNA sequences in the same sample also yield this CDR3. The V gene is TRBV10-2, the J gene TRBJ2-4, with D possibly TRBD1 on 5 matching bases. With 3 bases removed from V and 5 bases from J, the gap between germline ends came to 14 bases. Germline-derived CDR1 and CDR2 are WSHSY and SAAADI. The CDR3 contains 15 residues. CDR3 region: CASSDMWGQENIQYF. The CDR3 region has the DNA TGCGCCAGCAGTGATATGTGGGGCCAGGAAAACATTCAGTACTTC.

CDR3 nucleotides: TGTGCCAGCAGTGAAGAGGTGAGGGCGGGTCAGCCCCAGCATTTT. It is translated as CASSEEVRAGQPQHF. The chain couples TRBV2 to TRBJ1-5; D remains unclear. V was trimmed by 1 base and J by 6 bases, leaving 13 bases between them. The germline V gene has CDR1 SNHLY and CDR2 FYNNEI. The CDR3 consists of 15 residues.

This chain connects TRBV10-1 to TRBJ2-5; perhaps TRBD1 as D (5 bases). V gave up 5 bases and J gave up 2 bases, with 9 bases separating them. Germline CDR1 and CDR2: WNHNN and SYGVQD (reference sequence). The CDR3 covers 13 residues. The CDR3 nucleotides are TGCGCCAGCAGTATGACAGTACAAGAGACCCAGTACTTC. This codes for CASSMTVQETQYF.

The chain links TRBV7-9 to TRBJ2-7, with 8 positions matching TRBD1. After removal of 2 bases from V and 0 bases from J, the junction contained 3 bases not matched to a gene. CDR1 is SEHNR and CDR2 is FQNEAQ in the germline V gene (reference sequence). The CDR3 is 15 amino acids. The CDR3 DNA sequence: TGTGCCAGCAGCTTAACCCAGGGGGCCTCCTACGAGCAGTACTTC. This sequence encodes CASSLTQGASYEQYF. The entire variable domain, with the rest obtained from reference TRBV7-9 and TRBJ2-7, is as follows: DTGVSQNPRHKITKRGQNVTFRCDPISEHNRLYWYRQTLGQGPEFLTYFQNEAQLEKSRLLSDRFSAERPKGSFSTLEIQRTEQGDSAMYLCASSLTQGASYEQYFGPGTRLTVT.

The J gene is TRBJ1-1, the V gene TRBV19, with a weak D call TRBD1 (6 bases). Trimming stripped 5 bases from V and 5 bases from J, with 18 bases between. CDR3 length: 15 residues. The germline gives CDR1 LNHDA, CDR2 SQIVND (reference sequence). CDR3 nucleotides: TGTGCCAGTAGTCCCCGTACAGGGAGCATTACTGAAGCTTTCTTT. Its protein is CASSPRTGSITEAFF. The full variable domain, completed using reference TRBV19 and TRBJ1-1, is DGGITQSPKYLFRKEGQNVTLSCEQNLNHDAMYWYRQDPGQGLRLIYYSQIVNDFQKGDIAEGYSVSREKKESFPLTVTSAQKNPTAFYLCASSPRTGSITEAFFGQGTRLTVV.

The chain is built from TRBV20-1 and TRBJ2-3; a weak D match, TRBD2 (7 bases). CDR1 and CDR2 from the germline V gene are DFQATT and SNEGSKA (reference sequence). Trimming took 6 bases from V and 9 from J, leaving 13 bases between them. The CDR3 has 11 amino acids. The CDR3 nucleotides read TGCAGTGCCCCCCGGGGGGCAACGCAGTATTTT. Protein: CSAPRGATQYF.

J is TRBJ2-7 and V is TRBV15; D not resolved. In germline, CDR1 is LNHNV, CDR2 YYDKDF (reference sequence). The CDR3 length is 13 residues. Trimming shortened V by 0 bases and J by 6 bases, and 9 bases separated the two germline ends. The chain's CDR3 is CATSRETLGEQYF. The CDR3 DNA reads TGTGCCACCAGCAGAGAAACGTTGGGCGAGCAGTACTTC. Full variable domain (outside the CDR3, taken from reference TRBV15 and TRBJ2-7): DAMVIQNPRYQVTQFGKPVTLSCSQTLNHNVMYWYQQKSSQAPKLLFHYYDKDFNNEADTPDNFQSRRPNTSFCFLDIRSPGLGDTAMYLCATSRETLGEQYFGPGTRLTVT.

This clone was seen a single time. The chain uses TRBV20-1 and TRBJ2-5; the match to TRBD2 covers 7 bases. After removal of 3 bases from V and 9 bases from J, the junction contained 4 bases not matched to a gene. CDR3 length: 11 residues. In germline, CDR1 is DFQATT, CDR2 SNEGSKA (reference sequence). CDR3 DNA sequence: TGCAGTGCTAGTCGGGGGGTGGCCCAGTACTTC. Translated, it gives CSASRGVAQYF.